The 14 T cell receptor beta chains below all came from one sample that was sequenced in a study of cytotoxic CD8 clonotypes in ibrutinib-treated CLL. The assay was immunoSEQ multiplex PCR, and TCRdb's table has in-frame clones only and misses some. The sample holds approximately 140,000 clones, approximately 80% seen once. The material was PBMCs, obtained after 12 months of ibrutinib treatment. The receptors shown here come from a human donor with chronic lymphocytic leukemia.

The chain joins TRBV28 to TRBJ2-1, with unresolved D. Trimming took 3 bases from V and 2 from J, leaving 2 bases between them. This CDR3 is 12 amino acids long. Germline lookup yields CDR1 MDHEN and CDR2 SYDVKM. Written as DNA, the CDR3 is TGTGCCAGCAGTTTCACCTACAATGAGCAGTTCTTC. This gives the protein CASSFTYNEQFF.

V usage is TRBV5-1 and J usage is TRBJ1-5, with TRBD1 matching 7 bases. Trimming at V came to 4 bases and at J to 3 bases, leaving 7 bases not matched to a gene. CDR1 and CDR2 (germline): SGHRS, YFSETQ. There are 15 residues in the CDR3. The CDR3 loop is CASSLQGDLNQPQHF. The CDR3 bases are TGCGCCAGCAGCCTGCAGGGGGACCTCAATCAGCCCCAGCATTTT.

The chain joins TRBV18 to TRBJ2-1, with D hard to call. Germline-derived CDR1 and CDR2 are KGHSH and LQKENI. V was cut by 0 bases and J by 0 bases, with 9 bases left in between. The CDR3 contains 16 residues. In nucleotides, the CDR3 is TGTGCCAGCTCACCACCAATAAGTGGCTCCTACAATGAGCAGTTCTTC. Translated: CASSPPISGSYNEQFF.

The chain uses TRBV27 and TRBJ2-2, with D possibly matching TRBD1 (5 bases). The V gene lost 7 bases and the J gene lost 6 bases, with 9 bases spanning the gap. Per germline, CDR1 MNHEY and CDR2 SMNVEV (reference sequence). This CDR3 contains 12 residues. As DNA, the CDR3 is TGTGCCAGCAACCAGGGTCCCGGGGAGCTGTTTTTT. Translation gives CASNQGPGELFF.

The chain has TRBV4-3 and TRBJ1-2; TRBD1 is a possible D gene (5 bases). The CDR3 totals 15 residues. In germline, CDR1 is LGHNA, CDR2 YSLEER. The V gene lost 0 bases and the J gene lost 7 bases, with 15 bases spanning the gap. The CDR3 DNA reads TGCGCCAGCAGCCAAGATTATGGGGCTAGCGGTGGCTACACCTTC. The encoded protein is CASSQDYGASGGYTF.

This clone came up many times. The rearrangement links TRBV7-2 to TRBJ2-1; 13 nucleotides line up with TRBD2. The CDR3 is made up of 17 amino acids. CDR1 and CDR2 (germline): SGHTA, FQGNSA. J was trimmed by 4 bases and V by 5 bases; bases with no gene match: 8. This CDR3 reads CASSHLTSGRGYNEQFF. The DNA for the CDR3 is TGTGCCAGCAGCCATTTAACTAGCGGGAGGGGGTACAATGAGCAGTTCTTC.

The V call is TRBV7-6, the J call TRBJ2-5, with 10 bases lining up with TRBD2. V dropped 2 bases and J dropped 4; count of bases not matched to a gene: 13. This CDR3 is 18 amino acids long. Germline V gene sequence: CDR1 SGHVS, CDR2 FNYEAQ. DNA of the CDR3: TGTGCCAGCAGCTTAATGCCGTGGCAAGCGGGAGGGTTAGAGACCCAGTACTTC. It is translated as CASSLMPWQAGGLETQYF.

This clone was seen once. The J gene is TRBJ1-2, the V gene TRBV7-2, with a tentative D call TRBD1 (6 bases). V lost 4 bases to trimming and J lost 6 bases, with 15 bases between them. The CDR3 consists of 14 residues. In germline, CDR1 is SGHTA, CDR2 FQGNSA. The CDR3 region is CASSSFQGSDGYTF. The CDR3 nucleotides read TGTGCCAGCAGCTCCTTTCAGGGGTCGGATGGCTACACCTTC.

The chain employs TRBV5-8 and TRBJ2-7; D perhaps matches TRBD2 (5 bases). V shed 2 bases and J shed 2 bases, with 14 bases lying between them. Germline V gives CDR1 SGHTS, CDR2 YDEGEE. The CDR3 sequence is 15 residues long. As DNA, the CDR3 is TGTGCCAGCAGCTTAGTTTACGGGATAGCCTACGAGCAGTACTTC. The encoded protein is CASSLVYGIAYEQYF.

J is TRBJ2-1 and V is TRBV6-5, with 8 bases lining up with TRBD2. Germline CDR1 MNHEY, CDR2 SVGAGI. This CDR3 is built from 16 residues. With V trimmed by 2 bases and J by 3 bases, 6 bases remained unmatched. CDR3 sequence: CASSYAYGRDYNEQFF. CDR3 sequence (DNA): TGTGCCAGCAGTTACGCGTACGGGAGGGACTACAATGAGCAGTTCTTC.

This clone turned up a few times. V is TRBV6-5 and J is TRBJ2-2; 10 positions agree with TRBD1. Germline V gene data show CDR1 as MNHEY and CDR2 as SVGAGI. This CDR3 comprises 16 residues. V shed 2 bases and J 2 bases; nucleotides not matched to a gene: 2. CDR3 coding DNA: TGTGCCAGCAGTTACGGGGACAGGGGCAACACCGGGGAGCTGTTTTTT. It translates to CASSYGDRGNTGELFF.

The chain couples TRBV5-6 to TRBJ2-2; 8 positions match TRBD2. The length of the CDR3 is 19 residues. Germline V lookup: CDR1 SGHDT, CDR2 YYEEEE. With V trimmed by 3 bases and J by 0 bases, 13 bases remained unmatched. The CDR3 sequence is CASSYRWASGRTNTGELFF. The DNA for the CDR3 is TGTGCCAGCAGCTACCGGTGGGCTAGCGGGCGGACGAACACCGGGGAGCTGTTTTTT.

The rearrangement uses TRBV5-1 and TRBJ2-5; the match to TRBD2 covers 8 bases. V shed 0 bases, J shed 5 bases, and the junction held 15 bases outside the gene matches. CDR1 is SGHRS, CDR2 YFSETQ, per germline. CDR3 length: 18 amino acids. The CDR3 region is CASSLVSGGLHKRETQYF. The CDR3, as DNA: TGCGCCAGCAGCTTGGTGAGCGGGGGTCTCCATAAGAGGGAGACCCAGTACTTC.

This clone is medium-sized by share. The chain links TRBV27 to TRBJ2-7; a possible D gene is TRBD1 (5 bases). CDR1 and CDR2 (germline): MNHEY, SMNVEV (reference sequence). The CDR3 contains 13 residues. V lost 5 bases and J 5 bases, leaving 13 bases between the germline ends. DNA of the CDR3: TGTGCCAGCAGTCCACAGGTGGTTGACGAGCAGTACTTC. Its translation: CASSPQVVDEQYF.